This T cell receptor beta chain is from a study of shared clonotypes between healthy human individuals (dated by TCRdb to 2020 to 2022). With regard to the full study: The cohort included a few men and a couple of women between 18 and 49 years of age. For each donor, three plates each were used for CD4 naive and CD4 memory, two plates were used for CD8 naive, and one plate was used for CD8 memory. The study deeply sequenced blood TCR repertoires of several healthy adults to estimate repertoire size and the extent of clonotype sharing between individuals. To increase sequencing depth and limit assay-specific biases, TCR repertoire library preparation and sequencing were carried out by different laboratories using diverse techniques. Leukapheresis yielded between about 0.9 and 9 billion PBMCs per donor. Results the study describes overall, beyond this receptor: Compared with non-shared clonotypes, the clonotypes found in all four sorted-subset donors had higher generation probabilities. Sharing across a few donors was observed for approximately 5% of naive CD4, over 3% of naive CD8, about 2.3% of memory CD4, and 0.4% of memory CD8 clonotypes. Naive subsets generally had larger estimated clonotype richness than memory subsets. Sampling was limited to blood, and TCR repertoires in tissue likely differ from TCR repertoires in blood. Because the study included only a small number of donors, the genetic and exposure-history diversity represented was limited. Pairwise subsampling indicated that sequencing depth was expected to affect the degree of clonotype sharing among donors. Incomplete sequencing was indicated by rarefaction of sorted-subset datasets, despite the large sequencing depth.

Using the deep immunoSEQ assay, multiplex PCR amplified TCR CDR3 regions from genomic DNA. Extracted genomic DNA from each cell subset was spread evenly across all wells of several immunoSEQ 96-well plates, with each plate serving as a replicate. For sorted subsets, each replicate PCR was loaded with approximately 190 ng genomic DNA, equivalent to about 30,000 T cell genomes. The purified libraries were quantified using a Qubit 3.0 fluorometer, sized with a Bioanalyzer 2100, and then quantified again using the KAPA Library Quantification kit. Every immunoSEQ 96-well plate was sequenced on a separate single-read 150-cycle Illumina NextSeq 550 flow cell. As for the authors' bioinformatics: Because the immunoSEQ output included only junctional sequences and no quality scores, the filtering could not be the same as the filtering used for full-length reads. Sequences were annotated with PyIR, a Python wrapper for IgBLAST v1.9, and V/J genes and CDR3 were assigned using IMGT germline references. Any read was removed if the V/J assignment was weak (E-value above 1e-6), the CDR3 was missing, or the read contained stop codons, out-of-frame junctions, or ambiguous translated residues. V3J clonotypes were defined as sequences sharing the same inferred V gene, J gene, and CDR3 amino acid sequence. To compute the percentage overlap between repertoires, the number of shared unique clonotypes was divided by the size of the smaller repertoire. RTK rarefaction, the Chao1 estimator, and Recon v2.1 estimates of unobserved clonotypes were used to assess repertoire richness. Generation probabilities for all TCRbeta clonotypes obtained by the gDNA method from four donors were computed using OLGA. As stored in TCRdb, this immuneACCESS dataset retains in-frame rearrangements with V and J assigned. A fraction of the clones does not appear; measured against another copy, unresolved V genes explain less than half of the discrepancy, and the remainder lacks a known reason. From that table come the V and J calls and clone size; the DNA was used to work out D and trimming. Here the sample has under 850,000 clones; about 91% occur a single time. The ten largest clones add up to approximately 25% of the sample.

V lost 5 bases and J lost 0 bases, and the count of bases not matched to a germline gene is 9. Its CDR3 holds 16 amino acids, cysteine through phenylalanine. Kept here is only the CDR3 DNA, which spans 48 bases and is read in frame from base 1. In the germline V gene (reference sequence), CDR1 corresponds to SEHNR and CDR2 to FQNEAQ. CD8 naive samples were CD45RO-negative cells positively selected for CCR7, giving a CD45RA+CCR7+ population that excluded TemRA cells. Donors were healthy HIV-negative adults with no recently reported acute infections or vaccinations. Only Caucasian adults living in Nashville, Tennessee, USA were represented among the donors. Blood was obtained by leukapheresis, after which PBMCs were separated by Ficoll-Histopaque density gradient centrifugation and cryopreserved in liquid nitrogen vapor phase. Purity and quantity of every magnetically sorted T cell population were checked by analytical flow cytometry. Genomic DNA was isolated from every sorted fraction and measured by UV absorbance on a Nanodrop 2000c.

As concerns this clone: Which antigen it targets is not known. Base qualities are not recorded, but no much larger clone differs from it by a single base.

Sequencing input: naive CD8+ T cells sorted from blood. The cell subset or site label for this specimen denotes: CD45RA+CCR7+. This sequence uses TRBV7-9 and TRBJ2-7, with 8 junctional bases fitting TRBD1. The TCR comes from a man between 25 and 39 years old in good health. The DNA sequence follows: TGTGCCAGCAGCCCAACCGGGACAGGAGCCTCCTACGAGCAGTACTTC. Translated, it gives CASSPTGTGASYEQYF.